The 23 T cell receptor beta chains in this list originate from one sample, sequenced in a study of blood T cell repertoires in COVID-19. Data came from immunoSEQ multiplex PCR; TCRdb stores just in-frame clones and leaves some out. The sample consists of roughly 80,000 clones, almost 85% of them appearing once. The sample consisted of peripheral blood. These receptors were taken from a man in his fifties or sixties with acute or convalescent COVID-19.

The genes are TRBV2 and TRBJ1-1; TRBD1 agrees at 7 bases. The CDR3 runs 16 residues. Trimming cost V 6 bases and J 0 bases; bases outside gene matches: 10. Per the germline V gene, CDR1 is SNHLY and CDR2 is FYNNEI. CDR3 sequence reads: CASRNDRVGLNTEAFF. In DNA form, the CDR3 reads TGTGCCAGCAGGAACGACAGGGTTGGTTTGAACACTGAAGCTTTCTTT. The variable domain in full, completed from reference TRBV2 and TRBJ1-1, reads EPEVTQTPSHQVTQMGQEVILRCVPISNHLYFYWYRQILGQKVEFLVSFYNNEISEKSEIFDDQFSVERPDGSNFTLKIRSTKLEDSAMYFCASRNDRVGLNTEAFFGQGTRLTVV.

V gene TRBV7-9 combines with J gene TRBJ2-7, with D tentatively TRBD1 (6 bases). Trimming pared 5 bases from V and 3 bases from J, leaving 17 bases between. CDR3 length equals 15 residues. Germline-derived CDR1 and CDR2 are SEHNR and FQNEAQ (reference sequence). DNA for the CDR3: TGTGCCAGCAGCGCCACCGGACAGTATTACTACGAGCAGTACTTC. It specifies CASSATGQYYYEQYF. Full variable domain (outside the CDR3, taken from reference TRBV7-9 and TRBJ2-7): DTGVSQNPRHKITKRGQNVTFRCDPISEHNRLYWYRQTLGQGPEFLTYFQNEAQLEKSRLLSDRFSAERPKGSFSTLEIQRTEQGDSAMYLCASSATGQYYYEQYFGPGTRLTVT.

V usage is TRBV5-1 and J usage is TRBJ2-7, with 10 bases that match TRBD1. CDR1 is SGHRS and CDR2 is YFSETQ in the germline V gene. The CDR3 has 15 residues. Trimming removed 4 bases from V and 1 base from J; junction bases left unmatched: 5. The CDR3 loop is CASSPRQGASYEQYF. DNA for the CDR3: TGCGCCAGCAGCCCCAGACAGGGGGCTTCCTACGAGCAGTACTTC.

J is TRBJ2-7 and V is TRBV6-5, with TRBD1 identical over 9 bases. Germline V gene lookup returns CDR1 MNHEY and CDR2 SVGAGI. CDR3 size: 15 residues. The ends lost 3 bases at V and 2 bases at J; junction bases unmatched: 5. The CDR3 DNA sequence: TGTGCCAGCAGTTATTCGGGGACAGGGACCTACGAGCAGTACTTC. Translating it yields CASSYSGTGTYEQYF.

The CDR3 region is CASMHSPPRWNYGYTF. CDR3 bases: TGTGCCAGCATGCACTCCCCCCCCCGGTGGAACTATGGCTACACCTTC. The chain uses TRBV28 and TRBJ1-2; D not certain. V lost 7 bases and J 2 bases, leaving 20 bases between the germline ends. Germline V gene lookup returns CDR1 MDHEN and CDR2 SYDVKM. The CDR3 loop spans 16 amino acids.

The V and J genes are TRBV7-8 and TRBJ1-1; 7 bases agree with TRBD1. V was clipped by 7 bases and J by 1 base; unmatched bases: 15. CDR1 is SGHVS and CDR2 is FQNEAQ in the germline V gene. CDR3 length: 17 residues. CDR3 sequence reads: CASTTRQQGVRNTEAFF. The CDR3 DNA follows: TGTGCCAGCACGACCCGTCAGCAGGGGGTTCGGAACACTGAAGCTTTCTTT.

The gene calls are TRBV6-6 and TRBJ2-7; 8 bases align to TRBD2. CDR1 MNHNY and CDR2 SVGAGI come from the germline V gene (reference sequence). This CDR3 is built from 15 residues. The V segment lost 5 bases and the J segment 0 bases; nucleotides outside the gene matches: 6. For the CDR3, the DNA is TGTGCCAGCAGTGATTCTAGCGGGCCCTCCTACGAGCAGTACTTC. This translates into CASSDSSGPSYEQYF.

CDR3 DNA: TGTGCCAGCAGCTTAGCGGACTTTGGCTATGGCTACACCTTC. This gives the protein CASSLADFGYGYTF. The gene calls are TRBV7-6 and TRBJ1-2; no definite D call. V dropped 0 bases and J dropped 4 bases, with 9 bases sitting between them. Germline V gene sequence: CDR1 SGHVS, CDR2 FNYEAQ. There are 14 residues in the CDR3.

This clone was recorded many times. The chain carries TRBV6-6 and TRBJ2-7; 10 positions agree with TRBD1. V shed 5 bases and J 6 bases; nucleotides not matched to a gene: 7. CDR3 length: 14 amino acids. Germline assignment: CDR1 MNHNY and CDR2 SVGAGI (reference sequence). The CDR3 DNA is TGTGCCAGCAGTCATGGGACAGGGGCGAGCGAGCAGTACTTC. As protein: CASSHGTGASEQYF.

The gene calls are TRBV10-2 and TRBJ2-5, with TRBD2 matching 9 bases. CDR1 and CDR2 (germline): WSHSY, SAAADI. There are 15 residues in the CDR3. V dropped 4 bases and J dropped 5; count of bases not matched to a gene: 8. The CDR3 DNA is TGCGCCAGCAGTGGAGAGCGGGGGGTGGTGGAGACCCAGTACTTC. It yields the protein CASSGERGVVETQYF.

CDR3 loop: CASKSDWSYTF. The CDR3 DNA follows: TGTGCCAGTAAATCGGACTGGAGCTACACCTTC. The chain employs TRBV19 and TRBJ1-2, with D uncertain. The CDR3 is 11 amino acids. Germline values: CDR1 LNHDA, CDR2 SQIVND (reference sequence). The V end was cut by 7 bases, the J end by 9 bases, with 12 bases between.

The CDR3 DNA follows: TGTGCCAGCAGCCAAAAAAGAGCCGGGACCCAGTACTTC. Amino acid sequence: CASSQKRAGTQYF. This chain joins TRBV4-2 and TRBJ2-5, with D unresolved. Germline V lookup: CDR1 LGHNA, CDR2 YNFKEQ. Trimming took off 2 bases at V and 7 bases at J, with 11 bases between the two ends. This CDR3 has 13 residues.

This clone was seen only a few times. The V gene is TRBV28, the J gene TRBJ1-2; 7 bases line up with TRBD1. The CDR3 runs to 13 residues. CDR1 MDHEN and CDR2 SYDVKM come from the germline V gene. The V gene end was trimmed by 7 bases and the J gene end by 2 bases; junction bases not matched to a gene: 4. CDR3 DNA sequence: TGTGCCAGCAACGTGGGACAGAACTATGGCTACACCTTC. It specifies CASNVGQNYGYTF.

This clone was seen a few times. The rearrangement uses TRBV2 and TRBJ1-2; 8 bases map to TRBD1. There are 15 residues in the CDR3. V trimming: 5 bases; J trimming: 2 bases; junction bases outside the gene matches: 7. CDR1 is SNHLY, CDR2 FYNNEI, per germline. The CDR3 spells CASSLEQGENYGYTF. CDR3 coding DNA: TGTGCCAGCAGTCTCGAACAGGGGGAGAACTATGGCTACACCTTC.

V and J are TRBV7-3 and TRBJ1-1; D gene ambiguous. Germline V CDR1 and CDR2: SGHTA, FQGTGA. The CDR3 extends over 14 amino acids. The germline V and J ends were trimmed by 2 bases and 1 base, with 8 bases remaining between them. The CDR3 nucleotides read TGTGCCAGCAGCTTATCAGGAGGGAACACTGAAGCTTTCTTT. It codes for CASSLSGGNTEAFF. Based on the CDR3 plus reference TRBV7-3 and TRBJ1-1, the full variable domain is GAGVSQTPSNKVTEKGKYVELRCDPISGHTALYWYRQSLGQGPEFLIYFQGTGAADDSGLPNDRFFAVRPEGSVSTLKIQRTERGDSAVYLCASSLSGGNTEAFFGQGTRLTVV.

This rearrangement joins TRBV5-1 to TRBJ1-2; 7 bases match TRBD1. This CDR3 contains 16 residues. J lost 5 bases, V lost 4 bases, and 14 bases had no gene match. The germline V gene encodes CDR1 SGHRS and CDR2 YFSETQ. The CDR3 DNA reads TGCGCCAGCAGCCCCCGGGGAGAGGGGGCGAGTTATGGCTACACCTTC. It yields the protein CASSPRGEGASYGYTF.

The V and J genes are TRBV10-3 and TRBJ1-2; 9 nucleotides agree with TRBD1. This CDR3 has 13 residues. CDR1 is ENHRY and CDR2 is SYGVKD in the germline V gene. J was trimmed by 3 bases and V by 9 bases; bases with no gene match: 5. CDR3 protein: CAIGQGRDYGYTF. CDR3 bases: TGTGCCATAGGACAGGGGCGCGACTATGGCTACACCTTC.

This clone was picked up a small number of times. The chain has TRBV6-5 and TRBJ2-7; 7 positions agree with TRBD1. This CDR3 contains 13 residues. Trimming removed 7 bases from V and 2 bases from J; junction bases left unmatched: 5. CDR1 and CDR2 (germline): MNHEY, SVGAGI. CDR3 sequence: CASNAGGPYEQYF. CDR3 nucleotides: TGTGCCAGCAATGCAGGGGGACCCTACGAGCAGTACTTC.

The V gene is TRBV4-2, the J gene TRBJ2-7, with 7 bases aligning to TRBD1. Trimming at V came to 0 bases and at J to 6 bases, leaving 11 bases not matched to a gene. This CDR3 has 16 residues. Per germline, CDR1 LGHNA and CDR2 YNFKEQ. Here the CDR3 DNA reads TGTGCCAGCAGCCAAGACACCTCGGGACAGCAAGGCGAGCAGTACTTC. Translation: CASSQDTSGQQGEQYF.

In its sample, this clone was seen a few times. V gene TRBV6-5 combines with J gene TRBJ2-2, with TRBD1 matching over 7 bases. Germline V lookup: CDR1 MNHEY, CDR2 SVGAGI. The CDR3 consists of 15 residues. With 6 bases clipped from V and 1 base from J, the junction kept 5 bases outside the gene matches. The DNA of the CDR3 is TGTGCCAGCAGAAAGGGGGCCGAGAACACCGGGGAGCTGTTTTTT. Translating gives CASRKGAENTGELFF.

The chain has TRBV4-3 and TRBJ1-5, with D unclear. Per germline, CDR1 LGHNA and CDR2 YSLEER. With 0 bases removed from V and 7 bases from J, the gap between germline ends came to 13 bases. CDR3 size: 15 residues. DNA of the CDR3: TGCGCCAGCAGCCAAGATCGTACAGCCGGACAGCCCCAGCATTTT. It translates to CASSQDRTAGQPQHF.

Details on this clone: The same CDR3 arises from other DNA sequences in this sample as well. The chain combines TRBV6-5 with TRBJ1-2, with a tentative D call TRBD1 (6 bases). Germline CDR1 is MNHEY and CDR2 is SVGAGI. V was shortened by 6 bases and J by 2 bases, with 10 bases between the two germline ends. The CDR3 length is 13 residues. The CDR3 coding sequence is TGTGCCAGCAGGCCGACAGGAAACTATGGCTACACCTTC. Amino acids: CASRPTGNYGYTF.

The CDR3 DNA reads as TGTGCCAGCTCAGCAGTTACAGGTAGCTCCTACGAGCAGTACTTC. Amino acids: CASSAVTGSSYEQYF. V gene TRBV18 combines with J gene TRBJ2-7; D is perhaps TRBD1 (5 bases). The CDR3 loop spans 15 amino acids. Germline V gene data show CDR1 as KGHSH and CDR2 as LQKENI. V was trimmed by 5 bases and J by 0 bases, leaving 14 bases between them. Drawing the rest from reference TRBV18 and TRBJ2-7, the complete variable domain is NAGVMQNPRHLVRRRGQEARLRCSPMKGHSHVYWYRQLPEEGLKFMVYLQKENIIDESGMPKERFSAEFPKEGPSILRIQQVVRGDSAAYFCASSAVTGSSYEQYFGPGTRLTVT.